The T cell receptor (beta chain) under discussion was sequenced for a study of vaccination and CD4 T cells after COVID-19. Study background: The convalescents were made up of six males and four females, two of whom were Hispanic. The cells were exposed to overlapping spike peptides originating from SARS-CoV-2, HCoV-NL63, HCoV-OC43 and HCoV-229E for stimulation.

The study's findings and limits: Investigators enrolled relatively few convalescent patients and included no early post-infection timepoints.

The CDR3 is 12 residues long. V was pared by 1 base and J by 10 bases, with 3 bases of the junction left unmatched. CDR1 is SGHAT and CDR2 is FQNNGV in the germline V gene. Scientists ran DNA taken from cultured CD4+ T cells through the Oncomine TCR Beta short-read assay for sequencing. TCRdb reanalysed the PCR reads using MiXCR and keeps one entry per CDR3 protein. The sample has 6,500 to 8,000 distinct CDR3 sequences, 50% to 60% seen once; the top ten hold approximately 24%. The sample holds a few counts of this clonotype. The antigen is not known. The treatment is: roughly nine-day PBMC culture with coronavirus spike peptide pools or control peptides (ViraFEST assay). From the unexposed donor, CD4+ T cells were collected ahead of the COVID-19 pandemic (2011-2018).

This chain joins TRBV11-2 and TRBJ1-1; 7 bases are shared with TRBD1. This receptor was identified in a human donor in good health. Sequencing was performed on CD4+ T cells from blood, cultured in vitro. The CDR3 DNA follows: TGTGCCAGCAGCTTAGGACAGGGAATAGCTTTCTTT. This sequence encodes CASSLGQGIAFF. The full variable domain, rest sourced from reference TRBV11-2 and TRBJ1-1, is EAGVAQSPRYKIIEKRQSVAFWCNPISGHATLYWYQQILGQGPKLLIQFQNNGVVDDSQLPKDRFSAERLKGVDSTLKIQPAKLEDSAVYLCASSLGQGIAFFGQGTRLTVV.